These 14 T cell receptor beta chains came from one sample sequenced in a study of CD4+ T cells in melanoma. Profiled with immunoSEQ multiplex PCR; TCRdb holds only in-frame clones, not every one. This repertoire shows about 18,000 clones, 81% found once; its top ten account for under 7%. Input material: cells from a culture (not recorded whether cultured in vitro). The receptors come from a human donor with melanoma.

The rearrangement uses TRBV6-4 and TRBJ1-4; 11 bases are shared with TRBD1. Trimming took 5 bases from V and 8 from J; bases not matched to a gene: 7. This CDR3 has 15 amino acids. Looked up from germline, CDR1 is MRHNA and CDR2 is SNTAGT. The CDR3 DNA reads TGTGCCAGCAGTTTTTCGGGACAGGGGGACGAAAAACTGTTTTTT. Encoded protein: CASSFSGQGDEKLFF.

The V and J genes are TRBV7-9 and TRBJ2-7, with 9 bases matching TRBD1. The junction had 6 bases not matched to a gene; V was cut back by 5 bases and J by 7 bases. This CDR3 comprises 13 residues. Germline V CDR1 and CDR2: SEHNR, FQNEAQ (reference sequence). In nucleotides, the CDR3 is TGTGCCAGCAGCGGGACAGGGCCGGGGGAGCAGTACTTC. This gives the protein CASSGTGPGEQYF.

The rearrangement links TRBV12-5 to TRBJ2-7; D possibly corresponds to TRBD1 (5 bases). The ends were cut back, 4 bases at V and 7 bases at J, with 14 bases in the middle. The CDR3 loop spans 13 amino acids. Per the germline V gene, CDR1 is LGHNT and CDR2 is FRNRAP. The CDR3, as DNA: TGTGCTAGTGGTTCCTTGCCAGGGATAGAGCAGTACTTC. Translated: CASGSLPGIEQYF.

This chain links TRBV11-2 with TRBJ1-3; D is ambiguous. The CDR3 has 17 residues. Germline V gene data show CDR1 as SGHAT and CDR2 as FQNNGV. Trimming shortened V by 0 bases and J by 0 bases, and 12 bases separated the two germline ends. The CDR3 reads CASSLDYRPLSGNTIYF. CDR3 nucleotide sequence: TGTGCCAGCAGCTTAGATTATCGGCCCCTCTCTGGAAACACCATATATTTT.

The V call is TRBV6-1, the J call TRBJ2-2, with a weak D call TRBD1 (6 bases). In germline, CDR1 is MNHNS, CDR2 SASEGT. Trimming took 6 bases from V and 5 from J, leaving 7 bases between them. This CDR3 region has 12 residues. The CDR3 loop is CASRTGTGELFF. CDR3 bases: TGTGCCAGCAGAACAGGGACCGGGGAGCTGTTTTTT.

This clone showed up just a few times. The V call is TRBV9, the J call TRBJ2-1, with D uncertain. In germline, CDR1 is SGDLS, CDR2 YYNGEE. Between the trimmed V and J ends, which lost 4 bases and 9 bases, there was a span of 23 bases. The CDR3 is made up of 16 amino acids. The CDR3 sequence is CASSPRPPHLWGEQFF. The DNA for the CDR3 is TGTGCCAGCAGCCCTAGACCCCCGCACCTCTGGGGTGAGCAGTTCTTC.

This chain uses TRBV29-1 with TRBJ1-5, with 8 bases matching TRBD1. CDR1 SQVTM and CDR2 ANQGSEA come from the germline V gene. Unmatched junction bases numbered 2, after V lost 6 bases and J lost 4 bases. This CDR3 region has 12 residues. The CDR3 protein is CSVGQGNQPQHF. The CDR3 DNA is TGCAGCGTAGGACAGGGAAATCAGCCCCAGCATTTT.

The chain has TRBV14 and TRBJ1-2, with 7 bases identical to TRBD1. The CDR3 sequence is 13 residues long. V was pared by 4 bases and J by 4 bases, with 3 bases of the junction left unmatched. Germline V gene sequence: CDR1 SGHDN, CDR2 FVKESK. CDR3 DNA sequence: TGTGCCAGCAGCCCCCGGGACAGCTATGGCTACACCTTC. The encoded protein is CASSPRDSYGYTF.

The V and J genes are TRBV18 and TRBJ2-6; maybe TRBD2 (5 bases). Germline V gives CDR1 KGHSH, CDR2 LQKENI. This CDR3 contains 18 residues. V was shortened by 2 bases and J by 4 bases, with 18 bases between the two germline ends. The CDR3 region is CASSPVAGRSAGANVLTF. CDR3 DNA sequence: TGTGCCAGCTCACCAGTGGCGGGCCGTTCGGCCGGGGCCAACGTCCTGACTTTC.

The CDR3 DNA sequence: TGTGCCAGCAGCTTACGCGCTCCCAAAAACATTCAGTACTTC. Its translation is CASSLRAPKNIQYF. The chain recombines TRBV7-2 with TRBJ2-4; D remains ambiguous. Germline CDR1 SGHTA, CDR2 FQGNSA. V was shortened by 2 bases and J by 2 bases, with 7 bases between the two germline ends. This CDR3 spans 14 amino acids.

This rearrangement joins TRBV11-2 to TRBJ1-1, with 7 bases aligning to TRBD1. Germline V gives CDR1 SGHAT, CDR2 FQNNGV. The CDR3 covers 15 residues. Trimming removed 5 bases from V and 4 bases from J; junction bases left unmatched: 10. The chain's CDR3 is CASSLRQGLGTEAFF. The CDR3 DNA sequence: TGTGCCAGCAGCCTCCGACAGGGATTGGGCACTGAAGCTTTCTTT. The full variable domain, rest sourced from reference TRBV11-2 and TRBJ1-1, is EAGVAQSPRYKIIEKRQSVAFWCNPISGHATLYWYQQILGQGPKLLIQFQNNGVVDDSQLPKDRFSAERLKGVDSTLKIQPAKLEDSAVYLCASSLRQGLGTEAFFGQGTRLTVV.

The chain carries TRBV29-1 and TRBJ1-1; no firm D call. Germline-derived CDR1 and CDR2 are SQVTM and ANQGSEA. The CDR3 extends over 11 amino acids. The V and J ends lost 5 bases and 0 bases respectively, with 4 bases between them. The CDR3 DNA is TGCAGCGTTCGGATGAACACTGAAGCTTTCTTT. This codes for CSVRMNTEAFF.

This rearrangement joins TRBV9 to TRBJ1-2, with D unclear. Germline lookup yields CDR1 SGDLS and CDR2 YYNGEE. V was clipped by 0 bases and J by 4 bases, with 10 bases between them. The CDR3 is 14 residues long. The CDR3 sequence is CASSVDIGGYGYTF. For the CDR3, the DNA is TGTGCCAGCAGCGTAGACATTGGTGGCTATGGCTACACCTTC. The variable domain in full, with the rest retrieved from reference TRBV9 and TRBJ1-2, is DSGVTQTPKHLITATGQRVTLRCSPRSGDLSVYWYQQSLDQGLQFLIQYYNGEERAKGNILERFSAQQFPDLHSELNLSSLELGDSALYFCASSVDIGGYGYTFGSGTRLTVV.

V and J are TRBV19 and TRBJ1-2, with TRBD1 as a possible D gene (6 bases). The germline V gene encodes CDR1 LNHDA and CDR2 SQIVND (reference sequence). The CDR3 loop spans 12 amino acids. The V gene lost 5 bases and the J gene lost 14 bases, with 18 bases spanning the gap. CDR3 DNA: TGTGCCAGTAGTCCATCGACAGGTTCGGGGACCTTC. Translating it yields CASSPSTGSGTF.